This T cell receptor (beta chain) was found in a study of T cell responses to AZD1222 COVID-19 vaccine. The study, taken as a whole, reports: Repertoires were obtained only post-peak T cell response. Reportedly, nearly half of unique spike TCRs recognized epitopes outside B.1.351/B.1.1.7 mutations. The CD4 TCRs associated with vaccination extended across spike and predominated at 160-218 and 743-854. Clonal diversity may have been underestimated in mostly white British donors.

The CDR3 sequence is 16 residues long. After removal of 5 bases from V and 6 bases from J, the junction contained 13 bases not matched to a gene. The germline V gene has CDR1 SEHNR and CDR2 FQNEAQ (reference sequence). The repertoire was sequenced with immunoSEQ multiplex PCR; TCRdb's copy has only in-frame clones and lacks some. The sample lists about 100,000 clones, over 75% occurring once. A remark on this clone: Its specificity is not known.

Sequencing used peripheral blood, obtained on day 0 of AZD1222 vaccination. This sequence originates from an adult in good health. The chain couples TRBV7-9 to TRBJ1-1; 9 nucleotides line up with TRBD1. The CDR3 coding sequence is TGTGCCAGCAGCGATGGACAGGGGAGAACGATGCCTGAAGCTTTCTTT. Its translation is CASSDGQGRTMPEAFF.